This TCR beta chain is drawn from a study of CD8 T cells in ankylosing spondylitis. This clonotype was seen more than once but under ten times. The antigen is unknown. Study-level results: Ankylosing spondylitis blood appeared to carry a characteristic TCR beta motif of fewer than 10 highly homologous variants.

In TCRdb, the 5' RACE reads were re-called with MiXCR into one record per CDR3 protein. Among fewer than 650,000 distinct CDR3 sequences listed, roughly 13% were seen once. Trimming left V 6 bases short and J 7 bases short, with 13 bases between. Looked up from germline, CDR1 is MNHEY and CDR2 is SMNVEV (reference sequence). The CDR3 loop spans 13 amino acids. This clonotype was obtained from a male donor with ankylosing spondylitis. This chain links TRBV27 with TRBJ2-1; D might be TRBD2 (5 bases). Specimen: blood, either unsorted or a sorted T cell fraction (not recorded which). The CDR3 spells CASSLGESNEQFF. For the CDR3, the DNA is TGTGCCAGCAGCCTGGGAGAAAGTAATGAGCAGTTCTTC.